This TCR beta chain was captured by sequencing in a study of T-cell reconstitution after alpha-beta-depleted transplantation in children. Germline values: CDR1 SEHNR, CDR2 FQNEAQ (reference sequence). The V end was cut by 1 base, the J end by 7 bases, with 10 bases between. The CDR3 covers 13 residues. A library of TCRbeta sequences, prepared with unique molecular identifiers, was generated. TCRdb processed the PCR reads anew with MiXCR; each CDR3 protein has one entry. Of a few hundred thousand distinct CDR3 sequences in the sample, approximately 16% were seen once. The clonotype was recovered from a human donor who donated a stem cell graft to a child with acute lymphoblastic leukemia. The sample consisted of PBMCs from the stem cell graft donor, taken from the stem cell graft. The chain employs TRBV7-9 and TRBJ1-2; D unclear. This CDR3 is CASSLEVAGGYTF. The CDR3 DNA sequence: TGTGCCAGCAGCTTAGAGGTAGCGGGTGGCTACACCTTC.